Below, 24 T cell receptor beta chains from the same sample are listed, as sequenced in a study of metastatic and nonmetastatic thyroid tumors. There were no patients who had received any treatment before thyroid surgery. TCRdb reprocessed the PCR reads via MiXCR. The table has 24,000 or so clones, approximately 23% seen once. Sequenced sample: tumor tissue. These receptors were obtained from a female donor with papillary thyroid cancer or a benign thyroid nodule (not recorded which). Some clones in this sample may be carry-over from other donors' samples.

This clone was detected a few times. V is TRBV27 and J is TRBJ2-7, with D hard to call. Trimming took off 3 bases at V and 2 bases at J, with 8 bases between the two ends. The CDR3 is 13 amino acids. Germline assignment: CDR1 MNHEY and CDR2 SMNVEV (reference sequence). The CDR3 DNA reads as TGTGCCAGCAGTTTTGGGGTCCCCTACGAGCAGTACTTC. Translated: CASSFGVPYEQYF.

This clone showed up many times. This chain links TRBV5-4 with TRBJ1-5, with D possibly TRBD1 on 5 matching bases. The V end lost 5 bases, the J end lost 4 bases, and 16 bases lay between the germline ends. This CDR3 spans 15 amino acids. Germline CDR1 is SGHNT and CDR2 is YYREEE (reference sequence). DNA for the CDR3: TGTGCCAGCAGGACTGGACAAGGGGAAAATCAGCCCCAGCATTTT. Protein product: CASRTGQGENQPQHF.

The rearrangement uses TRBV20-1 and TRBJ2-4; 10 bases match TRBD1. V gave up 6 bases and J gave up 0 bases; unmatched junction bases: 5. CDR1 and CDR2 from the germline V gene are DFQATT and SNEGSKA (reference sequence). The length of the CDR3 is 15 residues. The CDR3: CSAAGTGAAKNIQYF. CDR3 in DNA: TGCAGTGCAGCCGGGACAGGGGCAGCCAAAAACATTCAGTACTTC.

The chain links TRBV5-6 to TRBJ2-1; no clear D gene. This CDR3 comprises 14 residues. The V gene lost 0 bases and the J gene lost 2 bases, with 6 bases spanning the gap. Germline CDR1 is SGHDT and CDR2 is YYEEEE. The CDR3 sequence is CASSLVFTYNEQFF. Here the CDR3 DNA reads TGTGCCAGCAGCTTGGTCTTTACCTACAATGAGCAGTTCTTC. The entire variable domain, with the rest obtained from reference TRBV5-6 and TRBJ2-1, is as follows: DAGVTQSPTHLIKTRGQQVTLRCSPKSGHDTVSWYQQALGQGPQFIFQYYEEEERQRGNFPDRFSGHQFPNYSSELNVNALLLGDSALYLCASSLVFTYNEQFFGPGTRLTVL.

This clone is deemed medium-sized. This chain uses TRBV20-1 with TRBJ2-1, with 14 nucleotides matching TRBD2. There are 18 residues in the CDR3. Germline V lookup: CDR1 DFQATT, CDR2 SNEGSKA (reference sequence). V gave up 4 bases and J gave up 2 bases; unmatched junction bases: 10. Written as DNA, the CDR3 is TGCAGTGCTACGCGACTAGCGGGAGGGCCGAGAACCTACAATGAGCAGTTCTTC. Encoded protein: CSATRLAGGPRTYNEQFF.

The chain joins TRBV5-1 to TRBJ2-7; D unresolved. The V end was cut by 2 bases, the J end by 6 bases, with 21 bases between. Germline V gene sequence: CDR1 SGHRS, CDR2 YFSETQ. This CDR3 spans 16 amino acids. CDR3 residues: CASSFLKKIGIGEQYF. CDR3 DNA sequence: TGCGCCAGCAGCTTCCTTAAGAAAATTGGCATCGGCGAGCAGTACTTC. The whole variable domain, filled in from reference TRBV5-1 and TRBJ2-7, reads KAGVTQTPRYLIKTRGQQVTLSCSPISGHRSVSWYQQTPGQGLQFLFEYFSETQRNKGNFPGRFSGRQFSNSRSEMNVSTLELGDSALYLCASSFLKKIGIGEQYFGPGTRLTVT.

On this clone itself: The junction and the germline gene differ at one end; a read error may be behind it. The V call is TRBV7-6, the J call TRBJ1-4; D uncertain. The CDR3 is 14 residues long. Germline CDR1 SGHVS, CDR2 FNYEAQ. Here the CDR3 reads CTSSLTPTNEKLFF. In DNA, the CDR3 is TGTACCAGCAGCTTGACTCCAACTAATGAAAAACTGTTTTTT.

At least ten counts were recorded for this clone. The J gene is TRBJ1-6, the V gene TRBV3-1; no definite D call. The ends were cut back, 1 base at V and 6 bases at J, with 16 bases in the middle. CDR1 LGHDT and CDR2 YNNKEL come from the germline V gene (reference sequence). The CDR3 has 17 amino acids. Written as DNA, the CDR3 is TGTGCCAGCAGCCAAGGGACCCCGGGGTTCGCTAATTCACCCCTCCACTTT. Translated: CASSQGTPGFANSPLHF.

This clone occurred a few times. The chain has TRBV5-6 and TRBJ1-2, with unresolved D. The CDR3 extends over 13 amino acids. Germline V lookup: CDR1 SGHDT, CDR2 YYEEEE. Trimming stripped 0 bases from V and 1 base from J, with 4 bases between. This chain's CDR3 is CASSLADNYGYTF. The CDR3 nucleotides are TGTGCCAGCAGCTTGGCAGATAACTATGGCTACACCTTC.

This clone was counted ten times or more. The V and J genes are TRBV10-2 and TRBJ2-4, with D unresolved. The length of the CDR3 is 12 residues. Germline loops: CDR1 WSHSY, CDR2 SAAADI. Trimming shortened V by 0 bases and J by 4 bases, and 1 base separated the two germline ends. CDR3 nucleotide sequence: TGCGCCAGCAGTGAGTCGAAAAACATTCAGTACTTC. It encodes CASSESKNIQYF.

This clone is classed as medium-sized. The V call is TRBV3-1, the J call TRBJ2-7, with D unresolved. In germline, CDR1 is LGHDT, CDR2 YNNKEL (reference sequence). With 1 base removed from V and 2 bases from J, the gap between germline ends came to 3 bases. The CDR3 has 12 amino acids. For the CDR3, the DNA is TGTGCCAGCAGCCAAGGGGCCTACGAGCAGTACTTC. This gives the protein CASSQGAYEQYF.

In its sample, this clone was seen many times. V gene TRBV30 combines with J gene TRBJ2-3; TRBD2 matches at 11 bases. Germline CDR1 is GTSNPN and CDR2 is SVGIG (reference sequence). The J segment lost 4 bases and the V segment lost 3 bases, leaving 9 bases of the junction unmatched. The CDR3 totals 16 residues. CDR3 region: CAWRRVAGGKSDTQYF. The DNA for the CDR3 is TGTGCCTGGAGAAGGGTAGCGGGAGGGAAGTCAGATACGCAGTATTTT.

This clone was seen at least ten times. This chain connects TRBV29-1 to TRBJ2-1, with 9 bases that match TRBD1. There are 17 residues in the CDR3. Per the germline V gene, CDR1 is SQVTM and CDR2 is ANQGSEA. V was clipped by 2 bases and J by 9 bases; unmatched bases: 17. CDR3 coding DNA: TGCAGCGTTGAACTATCGGACAGGGGAAGTGTGTCAGGTGAGCAGTTCTTC. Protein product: CSVELSDRGSVSGEQFF.

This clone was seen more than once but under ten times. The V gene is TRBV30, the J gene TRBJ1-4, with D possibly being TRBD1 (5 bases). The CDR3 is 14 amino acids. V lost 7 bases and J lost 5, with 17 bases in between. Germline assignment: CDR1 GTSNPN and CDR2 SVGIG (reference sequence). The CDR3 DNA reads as TGTGCCTCGACGAAAGGGGAGGTGAATGAAAAACTGTTTTTT. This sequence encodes CASTKGEVNEKLFF.

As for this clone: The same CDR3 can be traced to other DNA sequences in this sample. Here the CDR3 reads CASSLEQGARSNEQFF. The CDR3 coding sequence is TGCGCCAGCAGCTTGGAACAGGGGGCTAGGTCGAATGAGCAGTTCTTC. The rearrangement links TRBV5-1 to TRBJ2-1, with 9 nucleotides matching TRBD1. The V segment lost 0 bases and the J segment 7 bases; nucleotides outside the gene matches: 8. The germline CDR1 and CDR2 sequences are SGHRS and YFSETQ. The CDR3 consists of 16 residues.

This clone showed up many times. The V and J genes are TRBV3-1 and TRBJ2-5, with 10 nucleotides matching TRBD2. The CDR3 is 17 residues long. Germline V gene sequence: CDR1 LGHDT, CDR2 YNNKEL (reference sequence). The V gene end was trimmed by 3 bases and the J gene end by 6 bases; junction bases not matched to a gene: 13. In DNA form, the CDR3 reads TGTGCCAGCAGCCATCTCAGGCTAGCGGGAGACTCGCAGACCCAGTACTTC. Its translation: CASSHLRLAGDSQTQYF.

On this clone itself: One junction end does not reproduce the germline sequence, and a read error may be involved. Here the CDR3 reads CASSFSWRHFSGNTIYF. The CDR3 DNA reads TGTGCCAGTAGTTTTTCATGGCGGCACTTCTCTGGAAACACCATATATTTT. The chain combines TRBV12-3 or TRBV12-4 with TRBJ1-3; D is uncertain. This CDR3 has 17 residues.

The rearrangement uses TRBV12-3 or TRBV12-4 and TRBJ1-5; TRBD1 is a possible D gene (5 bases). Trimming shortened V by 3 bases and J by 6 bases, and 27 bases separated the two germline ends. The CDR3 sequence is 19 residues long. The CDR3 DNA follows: TGTGCCAGCAGTTTCACTCGGGCAGGGACCCCCCGCTCCAGTCAGCCCCAGCATTTT. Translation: CASSFTRAGTPRSSQPQHF.

CDR3 region: CASSQEGYEQYF. CDR3 sequence (DNA): TGTGCCAGCAGCCAAGAAGGGTACGAGCAGTACTTC. This rearrangement joins TRBV3-1 to TRBJ2-7; D remains ambiguous. Trimming stripped 0 bases from V and 4 bases from J, with 4 bases between. The CDR3 is 12 residues long. Germline CDR1 reads LGHDT; CDR2 reads YNNKEL (reference sequence).

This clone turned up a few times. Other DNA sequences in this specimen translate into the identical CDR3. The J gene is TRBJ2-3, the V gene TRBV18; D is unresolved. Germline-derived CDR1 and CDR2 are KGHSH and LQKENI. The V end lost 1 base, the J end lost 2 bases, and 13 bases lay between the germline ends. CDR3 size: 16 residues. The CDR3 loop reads CASSPLAHGPTDTQYF. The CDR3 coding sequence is TGTGCCAGCTCACCACTCGCGCATGGGCCCACAGATACGCAGTATTTT.

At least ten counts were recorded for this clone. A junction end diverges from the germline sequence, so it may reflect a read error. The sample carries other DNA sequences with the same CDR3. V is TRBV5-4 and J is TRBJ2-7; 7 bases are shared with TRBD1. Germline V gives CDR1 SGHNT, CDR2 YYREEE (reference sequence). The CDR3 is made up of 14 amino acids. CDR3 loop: CASSLRTGSYEQYF. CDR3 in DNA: TGTGCCAGTAGCTTAAGGACAGGCTCCTACGAGCAGTACTTC.

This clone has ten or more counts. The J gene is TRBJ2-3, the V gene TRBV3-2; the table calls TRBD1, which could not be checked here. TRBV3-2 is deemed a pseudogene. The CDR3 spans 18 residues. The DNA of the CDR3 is TGTGCCAGCAGCCAAGGAGGCGGTACAGATTATATCACAGATACGCAGTATTTT. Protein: CASSQGGGTDYITDTQYF.

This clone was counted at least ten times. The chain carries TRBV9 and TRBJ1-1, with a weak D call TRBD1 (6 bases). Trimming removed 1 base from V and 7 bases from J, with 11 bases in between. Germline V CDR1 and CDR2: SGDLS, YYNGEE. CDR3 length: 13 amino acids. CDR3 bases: TGTGCCAGCAGCGTAAAAGGGGGAGGTGAAGCTTTCTTT. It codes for CASSVKGGGEAFF.

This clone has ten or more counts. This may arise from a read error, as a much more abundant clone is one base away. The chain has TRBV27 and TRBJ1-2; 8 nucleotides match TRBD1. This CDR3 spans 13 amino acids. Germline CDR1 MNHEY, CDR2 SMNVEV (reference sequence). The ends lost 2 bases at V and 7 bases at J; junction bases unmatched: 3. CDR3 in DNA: TGTGCCAGCAGTTTACAGGGGGCGAGTGGCTACACCTTC. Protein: CASSLQGASGYTF.